One sample yielded the 9 T cell receptor beta chains listed below, sequenced in a study of blood T cell repertoires in COVID-19. Data came from immunoSEQ multiplex PCR; TCRdb stores just in-frame clones and leaves some out. The repertoire consists of about 140,000 clones, with 80% to 90% occurring once and the leading ten covering roughly 2.6%. Source material: peripheral blood. The receptors were gathered from a human donor with acute or convalescent COVID-19. The donor label of this sample is uncertain.

The chain recombines TRBV11-2 with TRBJ2-3, with D perhaps TRBD1 (5 bases). The germline V gene encodes CDR1 SGHAT and CDR2 FQNNGV. The CDR3 sequence is 15 residues long. The V end lost 1 base, the J end lost 4 bases, and 12 bases lay between the germline ends. Written as DNA, the CDR3 is TGTGCCAGCAGCTTAGGACAGACCTATTCAGATACGCAGTATTTT. This translates into CASSLGQTYSDTQYF. The full variable domain, rest sourced from reference TRBV11-2 and TRBJ2-3, is EAGVAQSPRYKIIEKRQSVAFWCNPISGHATLYWYQQILGQGPKLLIQFQNNGVVDDSQLPKDRFSAERLKGVDSTLKIQPAKLEDSAVYLCASSLGQTYSDTQYFGPGTRLTVL.

This clone was seen just once. The chain recombines TRBV7-3 with TRBJ2-1, with 9 bases identical to TRBD2. V trimming: 5 bases; J trimming: 5 bases; junction bases outside the gene matches: 7. Germline CDR1 is SGHTA and CDR2 is FQGTGA. This CDR3 region has 15 residues. Here the CDR3 reads CASSPRREGNNEQFF. CDR3 nucleotide sequence: TGTGCCAGCAGCCCCAGGCGGGAGGGGAACAATGAGCAGTTCTTC.

This chain connects TRBV24-1 to TRBJ2-3; D perhaps matches TRBD2 (6 bases). V was cut by 3 bases and J by 3 bases, with 6 bases left in between. This CDR3 contains 13 residues. Per germline, CDR1 KGHDR and CDR2 SFDVKD. This chain's CDR3 is CATSDAGTDTQYF. In DNA form, the CDR3 reads TGTGCCACCAGTGATGCGGGGACAGATACGCAGTATTTT.

This chain connects TRBV6-5 to TRBJ1-1; TRBD1 might be the D (5 bases). V lost 8 bases to trimming and J lost 0 bases, with 10 bases between them. Germline CDR1 is MNHEY and CDR2 is SVGAGI. The CDR3 contains 13 residues. CDR3 DNA: TGTGCCAGCCAGGGTTTTGTGAACACTGAAGCTTTCTTT. Residues: CASQGFVNTEAFF.

The V gene is TRBV24-1, the J gene TRBJ2-1, with TRBD2 matching over 8 bases. Germline CDR1 and CDR2: KGHDR and SFDVKD. The V segment lost 3 bases and the J segment 4 bases; nucleotides outside the gene matches: 10. This CDR3 is 17 amino acids long. The CDR3 DNA follows: TGTGCCACCAGTGATGTTCTTAGCGGGGTACCTTACAATGAGCAGTTCTTC. This encodes CATSDVLSGVPYNEQFF.

V is TRBV5-6 and J is TRBJ2-2, with 9 nucleotides matching TRBD1. This CDR3 region has 18 residues. Germline CDR1 SGHDT, CDR2 YYEEEE. V lost 3 bases, J lost 6 bases, and 15 bases stayed unmatched. CDR3 DNA: TGTGCCAGCAGCTCGGGTGTGAGGGACAGGGTGGTATCCGGGGAGCTGTTTTTT. This codes for CASSSGVRDRVVSGELFF.

V usage is TRBV5-1 and J usage is TRBJ2-3; 8 bases align to TRBD2. This CDR3 is 16 amino acids long. In germline, CDR1 is SGHRS, CDR2 YFSETQ. V was pared by 4 bases and J by 5 bases, with 12 bases of the junction left unmatched. CDR3 coding DNA: TGCGCCAGCAGCCGCCCCATTAGCGGGGCTGGAGATACGCAGTATTTT. Translated: CASSRPISGAGDTQYF.

The V call is TRBV24-1, the J call TRBJ2-5, with D maybe TRBD2 (5 bases). CDR3 length: 16 residues. With 5 bases removed from V and 5 bases from J, the gap between germline ends came to 20 bases. Looked up from germline, CDR1 is KGHDR and CDR2 is SFDVKD. The CDR3 sequence is CATSARTWWAVETQYF. The CDR3 bases are TGTGCCACCAGTGCCCGGACTTGGTGGGCCGTGGAGACCCAGTACTTC.

The rearrangement links TRBV18 to TRBJ2-2, with D perhaps TRBD2 (5 bases). V was trimmed by 3 bases and J by 3 bases, leaving 8 bases between them. CDR3 length: 14 amino acids. Germline V lookup: CDR1 KGHSH, CDR2 LQKENI. CDR3 in amino acids: CASSPLLDTGELFF. CDR3 nucleotide sequence: TGTGCCAGCTCACCCTTACTAGACACCGGGGAGCTGTTTTTT.